This T cell receptor (beta chain) is drawn from a study of cytomegalovirus exposure and HLA in healthy donors. Germline V gene sequence: CDR1 SGHTA, CDR2 FQGNSA. V was cut by 1 base and J by 2 bases, with 9 bases left in between. The length of the CDR3 is 15 residues. About this clone: Its matching antigen is unknown.

Study results and limitations: Analyzed later, most CMV-associated TCR beta chains appeared HLA-restricted.

The PCR ran on 60 Vbeta and 13 Jbeta primers. The assay was immunoSEQ multiplex PCR, and TCRdb's table has in-frame clones only and misses some. The sample comprises 150,000 to 200,000 clones, about 85% of which are singletons, and about 1.6% rests with the top ten. The chain combines TRBV7-2 with TRBJ1-5, with D perhaps TRBD1 (6 bases). The sequence was collected from a woman in her forties or fifties in good health and CMV-seronegative. The sequenced sample was PBMCs. In nucleotides, the CDR3 is TGTGCCAGCAGCTTAGGACCAGGGGGCAATCAGCCCCAGCATTTT. Protein product: CASSLGPGGNQPQHF. Complete variable domain (other parts from reference TRBV7-2 and TRBJ1-5): GAGVSQSPSNKVTEKGKDVELRCDPISGHTALYWYRQSLGQGLEFLIYFQGNSAPDKSGLPSDRFSAERTGGSVSTLTIQRTQQEDSAVYLCASSLGPGGNQPQHFGDGTRLSIL.